The clone carrying this T cell receptor beta chain was recorded once. The age range of participants was about 18 to 89 years, with residence in about two dozen US areas. Cohorts were determined from participant-reported clinical history. This CDR3 is 15 amino acids long. The germline gives CDR1 SGHAT, CDR2 FQNNGV. The V end lost 0 bases, the J end lost 3 bases, and 11 bases lay between the germline ends. The sample comes from a study of blood T cell repertoires in COVID-19. Authors' processing steps: Amplification with reference gene primers provided the estimates of nucleated cell counts. Profiling relied on immunoSEQ multiplex PCR, and the TCRdb table lists in-frame clones only, not all of them. V and J calls and clone size are as listed in that table; D and trimming were resolved from the DNA. The repertoire has a few hundred thousand clones, roughly 89% of them found once; the top ten carry roughly 1.5%.

The specimen sequenced was PBMCs or T cells enriched from blood (not recorded which). The J gene is TRBJ1-1, the V gene TRBV11-2; D gene ambiguous. The sequence was collected from a woman between 18 and 30 years old with acute COVID-19. As DNA, the CDR3 is TGTGCCAGCAGCTTAGAACCGCAGGTTGACACTGAAGCTTTCTTT. This translates into CASSLEPQVDTEAFF.